The clone carrying this T cell receptor (beta chain) showed up many times. Antigen: not known. Germline V CDR1 and CDR2: SEHNR, FQNEAQ (reference sequence). The CDR3 is 15 amino acids. With 0 bases removed from V and 0 bases from J, the gap between germline ends came to 8 bases. One entry per CDR3 protein, called by TCRdb with MiXCR from the 5' RACE reads. This sample carries 250,000 to 400,000 distinct CDR3 sequences, roughly 4.3% of them seen once, and the ten largest clones take under 30%. The data belong to a study of T cells after yellow fever vaccination. Regarding the study as a whole: Across the CD4 and CD8 compartments, a small share of clonotypes was present in both. Reappearance after the booster was seen for most primary-vaccination clones, at 95% to 97% CD4 and around 90% CD8. Weaker, the secondary response peaked sooner, at day 5 versus 15.

The chain joins TRBV7-9 to TRBJ1-2, with unresolved D. The specimen comprised PBMCs, sampled 5 days after the yellow fever booster vaccination. The TCR sequence derives from a man between 18 and 35 years old who received the YFV17D yellow fever vaccine. The CDR3 reads CASSLAWITNYGYTF. The CDR3 DNA is TGTGCCAGCAGCTTAGCATGGATAACTAACTATGGCTACACCTTC.